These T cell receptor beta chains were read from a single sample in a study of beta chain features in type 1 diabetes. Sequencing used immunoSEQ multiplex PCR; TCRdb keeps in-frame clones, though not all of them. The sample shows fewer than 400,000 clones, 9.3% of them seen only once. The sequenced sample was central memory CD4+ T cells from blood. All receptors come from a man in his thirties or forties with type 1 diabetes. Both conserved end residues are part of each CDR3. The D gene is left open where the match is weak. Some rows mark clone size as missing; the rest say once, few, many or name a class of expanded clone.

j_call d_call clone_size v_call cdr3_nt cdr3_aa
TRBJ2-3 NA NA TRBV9 TGTGCCAGCAGCCGGTATGCAGATACGCAGTATTTT CASSRYADTQYF
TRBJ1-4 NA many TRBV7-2 TGTGCCAGCAGCCCTACTCAATCGGTTGTCGGTGAAAAACTGTTTTTT CASSPTQSVVGEKLFF
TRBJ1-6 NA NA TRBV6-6 TGTGCCAGCAGTTCGGACAGCCGGAATTCACCCCTCCACTTT CASSSDSRNSPLHF
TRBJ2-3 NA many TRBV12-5 TGTGCTAGTGGTTTGCCCAGGATTAGTCTGTATTTT CASGLPRISLYF
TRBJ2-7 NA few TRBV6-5 TGTGCCAGCAACTCGTCGGCGGTCTCCTACGAGCAGTACTTC CASNSSAVSYEQYF
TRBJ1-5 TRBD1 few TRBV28 TGTGCCAGCGGACAGGGGAGGGGTCAGCCCCAGCATTTT CASGQGRGQPQHF
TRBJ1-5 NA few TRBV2 TGTGCCAGCAAACCGGGCGGGGATAGCAATCAGCCCCAGCATTTT CASKPGGDSNQPQHF
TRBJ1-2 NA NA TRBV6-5 TGTGCCAGCAAAACCGAGGCCCGGAGAGGCTACACCTTC CASKTEARRGYTF
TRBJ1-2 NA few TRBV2 TGTGCCAGCAGTGAACCGGGGTGGTATGGCTACACCTTC CASSEPGWYGYTF
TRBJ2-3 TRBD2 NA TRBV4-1 TGCGCCAGCAGCCTTTTAGCGGGTGTGTCAGATACGCAGTATTTT CASSLLAGVSDTQYF
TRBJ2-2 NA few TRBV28 TGTGCCAGCTCCAAACGGGGGACCGGGGAGCTGTTTTTT CASSKRGTGELFF
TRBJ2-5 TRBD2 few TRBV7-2 TGTGCCAGCAGCTTAAGGGAGGGTGGCCGGGGGGAGACCCAGTACTTC CASSLREGGRGETQYF
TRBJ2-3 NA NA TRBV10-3 TGTGCCATCAGTGTTGAGGACATCACAGATACGCAGTATTTT CAISVEDITDTQYF
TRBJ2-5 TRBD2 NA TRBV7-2 TGTGCCAGCAGCGTTAGCGGGGGGGCTGGCCAAGAGACCCAGTACTTC CASSVSGGAGQETQYF
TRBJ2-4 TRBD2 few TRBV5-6 TGTGCCAGCAGCCGCGGACTAGCGGGGTTCGGGGACATTCAGTACTTC CASSRGLAGFGDIQYF
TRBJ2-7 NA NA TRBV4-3 TGCGCCAGCAGCCAAGACCCAAAGGGTTCCTACGAGCAGTACTTC CASSQDPKGSYEQYF
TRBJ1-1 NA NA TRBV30 TGTGCCTGGAGTGGAACTGAAGCTTTCTTT CAWSGTEAFF
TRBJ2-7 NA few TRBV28 TGTGCCAGCAGTTTAATAGGGACGGGAGCCTACGAGCAGTACTTC CASSLIGTGAYEQYF
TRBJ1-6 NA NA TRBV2 TGTGCCAGCAGCTGGGGGGGATCACCCCTCCACTTT CASSWGGSPLHF
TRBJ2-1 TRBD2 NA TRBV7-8 TGTGCCAGCAGCTTAGGACTAGCGGGGGGCGGAGAGCAGTTCTTC CASSLGLAGGGEQFF
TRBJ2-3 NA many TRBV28 TGTGCCAGCAGTCGGGAAGGGGCAGATACGCAGTATTTT CASSREGADTQYF
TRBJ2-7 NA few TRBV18 TGTGCCAGCTCCCCTCAAGGGACACTCAGCTCCTACGAGCAGTACTTC CASSPQGTLSSYEQYF
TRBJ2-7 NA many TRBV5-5 TGTGCCAGCAGCTTGGCCAGACCCTACGAGCAGTACTTC CASSLARPYEQYF
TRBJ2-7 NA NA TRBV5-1 TGCGCCAGCAGCTTGCGTCCCGGGACCAGCCAGACCGAGCAGTACTTC CASSLRPGTSQTEQYF
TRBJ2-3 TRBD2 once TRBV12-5 TGTGCTAGTGGTTTCGGGCGGGGGAGCACAGATACGCAGTATTTT CASGFGRGSTDTQYF
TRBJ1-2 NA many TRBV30 TGTGCCTGGAGAAACAGAGAGTATGGCTACACCTTC CAWRNREYGYTF
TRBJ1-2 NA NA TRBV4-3 TGCGCCAGCAGCCGCGGGGGGGGCCCGTATGGCTACACCTTC CASSRGGGPYGYTF